These 30 T cell receptor beta chains share one sample of origin, sequenced in a study of a mutant IDH1 vaccine in newly diagnosed glioma. Time point: week 5, during vaccination. Alongside topical imiquimod, each dose of vaccine comprised 300 ug of mutant IDH1 20-mer peptide. Using immunoSEQ multiplex PCR, the repertoire was profiled, and TCRdb retains in-frame clones only, with some absent. The table has about 26,000 clones, 70% to 85% seen once. No cognate antigen is known for these TCRs. Material: PBMCs, obtained from a glioma patient whose treatment included an IDH1 peptide vaccine. The receptor set was obtained from a man aged 35 to 55 with glioma. Some clones in this sample may be carry-over from other donors' samples.

CDR3 DNA sequence: TGTGCCAGCAGCTCAGAGGGACGGAGGACAACCTCTGGAAACACCATATATTTT. Amino acid sequence: CASSSEGRRTTSGNTIYF. The rearrangement links TRBV7-2 to TRBJ1-3; possibly TRBD1 for D (5 bases). Trimming removed 4 bases from V and 0 bases from J, with 19 bases in between. Germline loops: CDR1 SGHTA, CDR2 FQGNSA. The CDR3 is made up of 18 amino acids.

CDR3 region: CASSVGLGSYNEQFF. The CDR3 DNA follows: TGTGCCAGCAGCGTAGGGTTGGGCTCCTACAATGAGCAGTTCTTC. The chain employs TRBV9 and TRBJ2-1; D gene unclear. The CDR3 is made up of 15 amino acids. With 0 bases removed from V and 0 bases from J, the gap between germline ends came to 7 bases. Germline V gene lookup returns CDR1 SGDLS and CDR2 YYNGEE. Supplemented by reference TRBV9 and TRBJ2-1, the full variable domain reads DSGVTQTPKHLITATGQRVTLRCSPRSGDLSVYWYQQSLDQGLQFLIQYYNGEERAKGNILERFSAQQFPDLHSELNLSSLELGDSALYFCASSVGLGSYNEQFFGPGTRLTVL.

The chain links TRBV6-6 to TRBJ1-5; 8 nucleotides match TRBD1. With V trimmed by 0 bases and J by 6 bases, 7 bases remained unmatched. The CDR3 extends over 16 amino acids. Germline lookup yields CDR1 MNHNY and CDR2 SVGAGI (reference sequence). The CDR3, as DNA: TGTGCCAGCAGTTACTCGAATCAGGGGGCGGGTCAGCCCCAGCATTTT. It yields the protein CASSYSNQGAGQPQHF.

This clone was recorded a few times. This chain's CDR3 is CAWSVETEAFF. CDR3 DNA sequence: TGTGCCTGGAGTGTAGAAACTGAAGCTTTCTTT. This chain links TRBV30 with TRBJ1-1; D unresolved. The V and J ends lost 0 bases and 5 bases respectively, with 4 bases between them. The CDR3 runs 11 residues. CDR1 is GTSNPN and CDR2 is SVGIG in the germline V gene (reference sequence).

The CDR3 nucleotides read TGTGCCAGCAGTTTATTTGGTAGCGGGGGCGGAGAGACCCAGTACTTC. Translating gives CASSLFGSGGGETQYF. The V and J genes are TRBV27 and TRBJ2-5; 9 bases align to TRBD2. V shed 1 base and J 4 bases; nucleotides not matched to a gene: 7. This CDR3 region has 16 residues. CDR1 is MNHEY and CDR2 is SMNVEV in the germline V gene (reference sequence).

This clone came up a few times. The J gene is TRBJ1-1, the V gene TRBV6-1; no clear D gene. The CDR3 runs to 12 residues. In germline, CDR1 is MNHNS, CDR2 SASEGT. V lost 4 bases and J 10 bases, leaving 13 bases between the germline ends. The CDR3 nucleotides are TGTGCCAGCAGTGGGTGGGCTATTGGAGCTTTCTTT. Translating it yields CASSGWAIGAFF.

This clone occurred a few times. This rearrangement joins TRBV18 to TRBJ2-6; possibly TRBD1 for D (5 bases). The CDR3 contains 15 residues. CDR1 and CDR2 (germline): KGHSH, LQKENI. Trimming removed 1 base at V and 2 bases at J, with 6 bases between. This CDR3 reads CASSPQDTGANVLTF. The CDR3, as DNA: TGTGCCAGCTCACCACAGGACACTGGGGCCAACGTCCTGACTTTC.

The V gene is TRBV5-4, the J gene TRBJ1-1; weak D call: TRBD1 (5 bases). There are 15 residues in the CDR3. Trimming stripped 4 bases from V and 4 bases from J, with 17 bases between. CDR1 is SGHNT and CDR2 is YYREEE in the germline V gene (reference sequence). This CDR3 reads CASSQDTIKLTEAFF. In nucleotides, the CDR3 is TGTGCCAGCAGCCAGGACACGATTAAGCTCACTGAAGCTTTCTTT.

The chain links TRBV5-6 to TRBJ1-1, with D hard to call. This CDR3 contains 15 residues. Trimming removed 0 bases from V and 1 base from J, with 10 bases in between. Germline assignment: CDR1 SGHDT and CDR2 YYEEEE. The CDR3 loop reads CASSLGLLANTEAFF. CDR3 nucleotides: TGTGCCAGCAGCTTGGGTTTATTGGCGAACACTGAAGCTTTCTTT. The complete variable domain, with remaining parts taken from reference TRBV5-6 and TRBJ1-1, reads DAGVTQSPTHLIKTRGQQVTLRCSPKSGHDTVSWYQQALGQGPQFIFQYYEEEERQRGNFPDRFSGHQFPNYSSELNVNALLLGDSALYLCASSLGLLANTEAFFGQGTRLTVV.

The V call is TRBV4-1, the J call TRBJ1-3; D is undetermined. This CDR3 has 16 amino acids. The germline gives CDR1 MGHRA, CDR2 YSYEKL. Trimming left V 5 bases short and J 0 bases short, with 14 bases between. CDR3 in DNA: TGCGCCAGCAGCGGTGTGGGGTTTCTCTCTGGAAACACCATATATTTT. It translates to CASSGVGFLSGNTIYF.

The chain has TRBV7-9 and TRBJ2-7; D gene unclear. The germline gives CDR1 SEHNR, CDR2 FQNEAQ (reference sequence). The CDR3 extends over 14 amino acids. Deletions cut 0 bases from V and 1 base from J, with 7 bases between. CDR3 nucleotides: TGTGCCAGCAGCTTAGCGGGTCAGTCCTACGAGCAGTACTTC. Residues: CASSLAGQSYEQYF. The complete variable domain, with remaining parts taken from reference TRBV7-9 and TRBJ2-7, reads DTGVSQNPRHKITKRGQNVTFRCDPISEHNRLYWYRQTLGQGPEFLTYFQNEAQLEKSRLLSDRFSAERPKGSFSTLEIQRTEQGDSAMYLCASSLAGQSYEQYFGPGTRLTVT.

This chain links TRBV18 with TRBJ1-3, with D possibly matching TRBD1 (6 bases). Looked up from germline, CDR1 is KGHSH and CDR2 is LQKENI. Between the trimmed V and J ends, which lost 2 bases and 0 bases, there was a span of 14 bases. The CDR3 runs 17 residues. The CDR3 loop reads CASSPEGTGRSGNTIYF. DNA for the CDR3: TGTGCCAGCTCACCAGAGGGAACAGGGCGCTCTGGAAACACCATATATTTT.

The genes are TRBV29-1 and TRBJ1-1, with 8 bases matching TRBD1. The trim removed 6 bases at V and 4 bases at J, leaving 13 bases unmatched. Germline loops: CDR1 SQVTM, CDR2 ANQGSEA. The CDR3 consists of 15 residues. The CDR3 here is CSVRVGGTGGTEAFF. CDR3 DNA: TGCAGCGTAAGGGTGGGTGGGACAGGAGGCACTGAAGCTTTCTTT.

The rearrangement links TRBV19 to TRBJ1-5; the match to TRBD1 covers 8 bases. This CDR3 has 16 amino acids. V was pared by 5 bases and J by 4 bases, with 10 bases of the junction left unmatched. Germline V gene data show CDR1 as LNHDA and CDR2 as SQIVND (reference sequence). The CDR3, as DNA: TGTGCCAGTAGTCGAACCGGGACAGGCTCGAATCAGCCCCAGCATTTT. This codes for CASSRTGTGSNQPQHF. The whole variable domain, filled in from reference TRBV19 and TRBJ1-5, reads DGGITQSPKYLFRKEGQNVTLSCEQNLNHDAMYWYRQDPGQGLRLIYYSQIVNDFQKGDIAEGYSVSREKKESFPLTVTSAQKNPTAFYLCASSRTGTGSNQPQHFGDGTRLSIL.

The rearrangement links TRBV6-4 to TRBJ1-6; no reliable D call. From germline, CDR1 is MRHNA and CDR2 SNTAGT. With 4 bases removed from V and 7 bases from J, the gap between germline ends came to 11 bases. The CDR3 sequence is 14 residues long. The DNA of the CDR3 is TGTGCCAGCAGTGCGGGCGTGGGGAATTCACCCCTCCACTTT. Its protein product is CASSAGVGNSPLHF.

The rearrangement uses TRBV13 and TRBJ2-3, with TRBD2 matching over 10 bases. CDR1 and CDR2 (germline): PRHDT, FYEKMQ (reference sequence). The J segment lost 2 bases and the V segment lost 2 bases, leaving 7 bases of the junction unmatched. The CDR3 covers 17 residues. For the CDR3, the DNA is TGTGCCAGCAGCTTACTGGCTAGCGGGGGCCACACAGATACGCAGTATTTT. Its translation: CASSLLASGGHTDTQYF.

The chain has TRBV11-2 and TRBJ1-2; no firm D call. The ends were cut back, 11 bases at V and 6 bases at J, with 10 bases in the middle. CDR1 SGHAT and CDR2 FQNNGV come from the germline V gene. The CDR3 runs 10 residues. CDR3 nucleotide sequence: TGTGCCCCTCTGTCCAATGGCTACACCTTC. Translation gives CAPLSNGYTF.

V is TRBV5-5 and J is TRBJ1-5, with a weak D call TRBD1 (5 bases). From germline, CDR1 is SGHKS and CDR2 YYEKEE (reference sequence). V was cut by 0 bases and J by 2 bases, with 12 bases left in between. This CDR3 spans 16 amino acids. This chain's CDR3 is CASSLDGRAGNQPQHF. CDR3 nucleotides: TGTGCCAGCAGCTTGGACGGCAGGGCGGGCAATCAGCCCCAGCATTTT. Complete variable domain (other parts from reference TRBV5-5 and TRBJ1-5): DAGVTQSPTHLIKTRGQQVTLRCSPISGHKSVSWYQQVLGQGPQFIFQYYEKEERGRGNFPDRFSARQFPNYSSELNVNALLLGDSALYLCASSLDGRAGNQPQHFGDGTRLSIL.

By share of the sample, this clone is hyperexpanded. This sequence joins TRBV6-6 and TRBJ2-7, with 16 bases aligning to TRBD2. The CDR3 consists of 16 residues. Germline loops: CDR1 MNHNY, CDR2 SVGAGI (reference sequence). Losses at the gene ends were 7 bases for V and 3 bases for J; bases not matched to a gene: 6. CDR3 sequence reads: CASTPGLAGGRYEQYF. CDR3 nucleotide sequence: TGTGCCAGCACTCCGGGACTAGCGGGGGGGCGCTACGAGCAGTACTTC.

The chain recombines TRBV6-4 with TRBJ2-2; unclear D gene. There are 14 residues in the CDR3. Between the trimmed V and J ends, which lost 8 bases and 2 bases, there was a span of 12 bases. Per germline, CDR1 MRHNA and CDR2 SNTAGT. CDR3 coding DNA: TGTGCCAGCCGGACGACGGTAAACACCGGGGAGCTGTTTTTT. Its protein is CASRTTVNTGELFF.

This chain links TRBV6-6 with TRBJ1-6; D possibly corresponds to TRBD1 (6 bases). With 0 bases removed from V and 9 bases from J, the gap between germline ends came to 9 bases. The germline CDR1 and CDR2 sequences are MNHNY and SVGAGI (reference sequence). The CDR3 loop spans 14 amino acids. CDR3 residues: CASSYSRGGSPLHF. The DNA for the CDR3 is TGTGCCAGCAGTTACTCGAGGGGGGGTTCACCCCTCCACTTT.

The chain combines TRBV7-9 with TRBJ2-3; TRBD1 matches at 9 bases. With V trimmed by 8 bases and J by 2 bases, 8 bases remained unmatched. The CDR3 has 15 residues. The germline CDR1 and CDR2 sequences are SEHNR and FQNEAQ (reference sequence). The CDR3 is CASGPWTGATDTQYF. The CDR3 DNA is TGTGCCAGCGGACCGTGGACAGGGGCCACAGATACGCAGTATTTT.

The V gene is TRBV5-4, the J gene TRBJ2-7, with a tentative D call TRBD2 (5 bases). The CDR3 covers 13 residues. V was pared by 0 bases and J by 3 bases, with 7 bases between. The germline CDR1 and CDR2 sequences are SGHNT and YYREEE (reference sequence). Written as DNA, the CDR3 is TGTGCCAGCAGCTTGGCCGCGGGCTACGAGCAGTACTTC. This gives the protein CASSLAAGYEQYF.

This clone has only a few counts. This rearrangement joins TRBV4-2 to TRBJ2-2; 9 bases match TRBD2. Looked up from germline, CDR1 is LGHNA and CDR2 is YNFKEQ. The CDR3 is 17 amino acids. Trimming took 1 base from V and 3 from J; bases not matched to a gene: 6. CDR3: CASSQAVAGAYTGELFF. The CDR3 coding sequence is TGTGCCAGCAGCCAAGCCGTAGCGGGGGCCTACACCGGGGAGCTGTTTTTT.

This chain links TRBV19 with TRBJ2-5, with 7 bases fitting TRBD2. The germline gives CDR1 LNHDA, CDR2 SQIVND (reference sequence). The CDR3 runs to 13 residues. The ends lost 6 bases at V and 5 bases at J; junction bases unmatched: 6. This CDR3 reads CASSAQGGETQYF. The CDR3 DNA follows: TGTGCCAGTAGCGCCCAGGGAGGGGAGACCCAGTACTTC.

Points on this clone: Distinct nucleotide sequences in the sample also encode this CDR3. V is TRBV7-8 and J is TRBJ2-7; D is unresolved. The V gene's germline CDR1 is SGHVS and CDR2 FQNEAQ. V was pared by 5 bases and J by 0 bases, with 11 bases between. This CDR3 is 14 amino acids long. The CDR3: CASSLQTGSYEQYF. CDR3 DNA sequence: TGTGCCAGCAGCCTCCAGACGGGCTCCTACGAGCAGTACTTC.

The V and J genes are TRBV5-6 and TRBJ2-7, with unresolved D. The CDR3 totals 16 residues. The germline V gene has CDR1 SGHDT and CDR2 YYEEEE. V was shortened by 3 bases and J by 0 bases, with 16 bases between the two germline ends. CDR3 amino acids: CASSSGPPGSSYEQYF. The CDR3 DNA sequence: TGTGCCAGCAGCTCGGGTCCCCCAGGTAGCTCCTACGAGCAGTACTTC.

CDR3 sequence: CASSHKWISYEQYF. CDR3 DNA sequence: TGCGCCAGCAGCCATAAATGGATCTCCTACGAGCAGTACTTC. The rearrangement uses TRBV4-1 and TRBJ2-7; D gene unclear. V was pared by 3 bases and J by 0 bases, with 9 bases between. This CDR3 is 14 amino acids long. CDR1 MGHRA and CDR2 YSYEKL come from the germline V gene.

This rearrangement joins TRBV7-2 to TRBJ2-7, with 8 bases fitting TRBD1. The germline CDR1 and CDR2 sequences are SGHTA and FQGNSA. V lost 4 bases to trimming and J lost 2 bases; unmatched junction nucleotides: 10. CDR3 size: 16 residues. The CDR3 is CASSSPGTGRTYEQYF. CDR3 bases: TGTGCCAGCAGCTCCCCCGGGACAGGACGCACCTACGAGCAGTACTTC.

The CDR3 coding sequence is TGTGCCTGGAGGACTTCAGCGGGGGCCTACAATGAGCAGTTCTTC. It translates to CAWRTSAGAYNEQFF. The chain recombines TRBV30 with TRBJ2-1, with TRBD2 matching 8 bases. This CDR3 is 15 amino acids long. In germline, CDR1 is GTSNPN, CDR2 SVGIG (reference sequence). V shed 3 bases, J shed 2 bases, and the junction held 6 bases outside the gene matches. Supplemented by reference TRBV30 and TRBJ2-1, the full variable domain reads SQTIHQWPATLVQPVGSPLSLECTVEGTSNPNLYWYRQAAGRGLQLLFYSVGIGQISSEVPQNLSASRPQDRQFILSSKKLLLSDSGFYLCAWRTSAGAYNEQFFGPGTRLTVL.